The clone carrying this TCR beta chain has more than one count but fewer than ten. The target antigen is unknown. This CDR3 is 11 amino acids long. Trimming left V 7 bases short and J 5 bases short, with 9 bases between. CDR1 is MGHRA, CDR2 YSYEKL, per germline. These data come from a study of cytomegalovirus exposure and HLA in healthy donors. Overall study findings and caveats: Later analysis demonstrated an association between a missense DCLRE1C variant and TCR beta V- and J-gene trimming.

Amplification used 60 Vbeta primers and 13 Jbeta primers. Source study methods: The count from a later analysis was tens of millions of unique TCR beta chains, some 9.9 million of them shared. Measured with immunoSEQ multiplex PCR; TCRdb has only the in-frame clones, and not every one. V, J and clone size are those of that table, while D and trimming were read from the DNA. The sample includes around 64,000 clones, approximately 78% of them seen just once. Input material: PBMCs. The V gene is TRBV4-1, the J gene TRBJ2-7; D ambiguous. The source is a man aged 18 to 29 in good health and CMV-seropositive. For the CDR3, the DNA is TGCGCCAGCACCCCGGTGGACGAGCAGTACTTC. It specifies CASTPVDEQYF.